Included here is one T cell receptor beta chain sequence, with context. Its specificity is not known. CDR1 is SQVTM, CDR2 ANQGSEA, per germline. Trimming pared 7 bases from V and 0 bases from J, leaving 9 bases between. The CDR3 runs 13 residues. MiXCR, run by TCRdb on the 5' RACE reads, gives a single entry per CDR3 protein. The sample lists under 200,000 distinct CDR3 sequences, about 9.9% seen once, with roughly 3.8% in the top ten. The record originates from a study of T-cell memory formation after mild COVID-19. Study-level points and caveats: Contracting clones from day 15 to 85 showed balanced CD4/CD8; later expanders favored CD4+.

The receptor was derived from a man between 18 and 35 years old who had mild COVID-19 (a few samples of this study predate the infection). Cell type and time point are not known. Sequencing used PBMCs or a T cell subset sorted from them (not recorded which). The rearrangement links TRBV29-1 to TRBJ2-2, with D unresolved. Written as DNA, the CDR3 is TGCAGCGGGTCGCGGACGAACACCGGGGAGCTGTTTTTT. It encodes CSGSRTNTGELFF.